This T cell receptor beta chain was documented in a study of T cells in Graves' hyperthyroidism and ophthalmopathy. As for the study in general: Upon initial diagnosis and before any treatment, peripheral blood was collected.

There were TCR beta CDR3 regions amplified from RNA transcripts. In the first-round RT-PCR of the TCR CDR3, the HTBI primer set was used. TCRdb passed the multiplex PCR reads through MiXCR, listing each CDR3 protein once. Of 700,000 or so distinct CDR3 sequences detected, roughly 17% appear once; the ten largest clones hold around 8%. This clonotype was seen only a few times. Sequenced: blood. This TCR was sampled from a man aged 18 to 30 with Graves' hyperthyroidism.

DNA of the CDR3: TGTGCCAGCAGGGGCCGGGCACCCGGGTCTGCCGGGCAGTACTTC. Its translation: CASRGRAPGSAGQYF. V usage is TRBV12-3 or TRBV12-4 and J usage is TRBJ2-7, with D uncertain. V lost 6 bases and J lost 9, with 24 bases in between. CDR3 length equals 15 residues.